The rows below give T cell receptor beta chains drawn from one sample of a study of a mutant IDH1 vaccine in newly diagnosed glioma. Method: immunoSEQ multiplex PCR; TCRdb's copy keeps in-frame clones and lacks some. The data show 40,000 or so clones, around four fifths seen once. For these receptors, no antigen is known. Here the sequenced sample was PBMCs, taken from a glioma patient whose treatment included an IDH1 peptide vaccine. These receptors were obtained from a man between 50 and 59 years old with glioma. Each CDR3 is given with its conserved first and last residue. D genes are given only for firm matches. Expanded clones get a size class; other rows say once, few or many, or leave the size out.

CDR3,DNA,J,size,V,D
CASSDTRTTLDNEKLFF,TGTGCCAGCAGTGACACGCGGACTACTCTAGATAATGAAAAACTGTTTTTT,TRBJ1-4,-,TRBV2,-
CAWSRLAGTNEQFF,TGTGCCTGGAGCCGACTAGCGGGGACGAATGAGCAGTTCTTC,TRBJ2-1,-,TRBV30,TRBD2
CASSLTDRGTGELFF,TGTGCCAGCAGTCTAACGGACAGGGGCACCGGGGAGCTGTTTTTT,TRBJ2-2,-,TRBV27,TRBD1
CASSAAGYNYGYTF,TGTGCCAGCAGCGCGGCAGGCTATAACTATGGCTACACCTTC,TRBJ1-2,-,TRBV5-6,-
CASSPRQGNQPQHF,TGTGCCAGCAGTCCACGACAGGGAAATCAGCCCCAGCATTTT,TRBJ1-5,-,TRBV27,TRBD1
CASSLGGQGSGYTF,TGCGCCAGCAGCTTGGGCGGACAGGGTTCAGGCTACACCTTC,TRBJ1-2,once,TRBV5-1,TRBD1
CAWKDPNTGELFF,TGTGCCTGGAAGGACCCGAACACCGGGGAGCTGTTTTTT,TRBJ2-2,-,TRBV30,-
CASSLMGQGKDGYTF,TGTGCCAGCAGTTTAATGGGACAGGGGAAGGATGGCTACACCTTC,TRBJ1-2,-,TRBV27,TRBD1
CASRLAASTDTQYF,TGTGCCAGCAGACTAGCGGCTAGCACAGATACGCAGTATTTT,TRBJ2-3,-,TRBV6-1,TRBD2
CAISAGGATYEQYF,TGTGCCATCAGTGCTGGGGGGGCGACCTACGAGCAGTACTTC,TRBJ2-7,once,TRBV10-3,-
CASSQYLGNYEQYF,TGCGCCAGCAGCCAATACTTGGGGAACTACGAGCAGTACTTC,TRBJ2-7,-,TRBV4-1,-
CASTGTGNTIYF,TGCGCCAGCACCGGGACTGGAAACACCATATATTTT,TRBJ1-3,few,TRBV10-1,-
CASSPVQSYGYTF,TGTGCCAGCAGCCCGGTACAGAGCTATGGCTACACCTTC,TRBJ1-2,-,TRBV7-2,-
CASSRNPPEEQYF,TGTGCCAGCAGTCGTAACCCCCCTGAGGAGCAGTACTTC,TRBJ2-7,-,TRBV27,-
CASSLGRTVSSETQYF,TGTGCTAGCAGCTTAGGGAGGACAGTCAGTTCGGAGACCCAGTACTTC,TRBJ2-5,-,TRBV7-7,-
CASSQGVSGVETQYF,TGTGCCAGCAGCCAAGGTGTAAGCGGCGTCGAGACCCAGTACTTC,TRBJ2-5,-,TRBV14,-
CAWSARMNTEAFF,TGTGCCTGGAGCGCCCGGATGAACACTGAAGCTTTCTTT,TRBJ1-1,-,TRBV30,-
CASNTEGGTWETQYF,TGTGCCAGCAACACAGAGGGGGGGACTTGGGAGACCCAGTACTTC,TRBJ2-5,-,TRBV6-5,-
CASSVGRGDGGYTF,TGTGCCAGCAGCGTAGGAAGAGGGGATGGCGGCTACACCTTC,TRBJ1-2,-,TRBV9,-
CATSRDGEQFF,TGTGCCACCAGCAGAGATGGTGAGCAGTTCTTC,TRBJ2-1,-,TRBV15,-
CASSEAGQGGTYEQYF,TGTGCCAGCAGTGAAGCAGGGCAGGGGGGGACTTACGAGCAGTACTTC,TRBJ2-7,once,TRBV6-1,-
CASSPGTSGGFNEQFF,TGTGCCAGCAGCCCAGGGACTAGCGGGGGGTTCAATGAGCAGTTCTTC,TRBJ2-1,-,TRBV5-4,TRBD2
CASSENKPEQFF,TGTGCCAGCAGTGAAAATAAACCTGAGCAGTTCTTC,TRBJ2-1,-,TRBV25-1,-
CASSEAGLLNYGYTF,TGTGCCAGCAGTGAAGCGGGGCTACTTAACTATGGCTACACCTTC,TRBJ1-2,-,TRBV2,-
CASSAQSGTGGGYTF,TGTGCCAGCAGCGCGCAGTCCGGGACAGGAGGAGGCTACACCTTC,TRBJ1-2,-,TRBV5-4,TRBD1
CASSLRAGDPREQYF,TGTGCCAGCAGCTTACGAGCGGGGGACCCGCGAGAGCAGTACTTC,TRBJ2-7,-,TRBV7-9,TRBD2
CSVKADTEAFF,TGCAGCGTTAAGGCTGACACTGAAGCTTTCTTT,TRBJ1-1,-,TRBV29-1,-
CASSQGPTNEKLFF,TGTGCCAGCAGTCAGGGACCAACTAATGAAAAACTGTTTTTT,TRBJ1-4,-,TRBV6-1,-
CASRPGGASYEQYF,TGTGCCAGCAGACCGGGGGGCGCGTCTTACGAGCAGTACTTC,TRBJ2-7,-,TRBV4-2,-
CASSYSRGANYGYTF,TGTGCCAGCAGTTACTCACGGGGAGCTAACTATGGCTACACCTTC,TRBJ1-2,-,TRBV6-5,-
CASSIKAGWQPQHF,TGTGCCAGTAGTATAAAAGCAGGGTGGCAGCCCCAGCATTTT,TRBJ1-5,few,TRBV19,-
CASSRDPSSYNEQFF,TGCGCCAGCAGCCGCGACCCCAGCTCCTACAATGAGCAGTTCTTC,TRBJ2-1,-,TRBV5-1,-
CASSLSDSNQPQHF,TGTGCCAGCAGCCTATCGGACAGTAATCAGCCCCAGCATTTT,TRBJ1-5,-,TRBV7-9,-
CASSLGLAEKLFF,TGTGCCAGCAGCTTAGGGTTGGCTGAAAAACTGTTTTTT,TRBJ1-4,few,TRBV11-2,-
CASSLYLEAFF,TGTGCCAGCAGCTTATATCTAGAAGCTTTCTTT,TRBJ1-1,-,TRBV7-2,-
CSVQIYNEQFF,TGCAGCGTCCAGATATACAATGAGCAGTTCTTC,TRBJ2-1,-,TRBV29-1,-
CASSPLRGPNSYEQYF,TGTGCCAGTAGTCCCCTGCGGGGGCCTAATTCCTACGAGCAGTACTTC,TRBJ2-7,-,TRBV19,-
CASSGGSGYGYTF,TGTGCCAGCAGCGGGGGATCAGGGTACGGCTACACCTTC,TRBJ1-2,-,TRBV5-6,-
CSVRSGGAGDTQYF,TGCAGCGTACGTAGCGGGGGGGCGGGAGATACGCAGTATTTT,TRBJ2-3,-,TRBV29-1,TRBD2
CASTQARGPYGYTF,TGTGCCAGCACACAAGCCAGGGGTCCCTATGGCTACACCTTC,TRBJ1-2,-,TRBV6-1,-
CASSPQTGGNQPQHF,TGTGCCAGCAGTCCCCAGACAGGGGGGAATCAGCCCCAGCATTTT,TRBJ1-5,few,TRBV27,TRBD1
CASRPGQGGPYEQYF,TGTGCCAGCAGACCTGGACAGGGAGGGCCTTACGAGCAGTACTTC,TRBJ2-7,-,TRBV7-8,-
CASTTPSLETQYF,TGTGCCAGCACCACACCGTCTTTGGAGACCCAGTACTTC,TRBJ2-5,-,TRBV7-9,-
CASSLGLWVFNEQYF,TGTGCCAGCAGCTTGGGGTTGTGGGTTTTCAACGAGCAGTACTTC,TRBJ2-7,-,TRBV5-6,-
CASSPAGYTDTQYF,TGTGCCAGCAGCCCCGCGGGTTACACAGATACGCAGTATTTT,TRBJ2-3,-,TRBV27,-